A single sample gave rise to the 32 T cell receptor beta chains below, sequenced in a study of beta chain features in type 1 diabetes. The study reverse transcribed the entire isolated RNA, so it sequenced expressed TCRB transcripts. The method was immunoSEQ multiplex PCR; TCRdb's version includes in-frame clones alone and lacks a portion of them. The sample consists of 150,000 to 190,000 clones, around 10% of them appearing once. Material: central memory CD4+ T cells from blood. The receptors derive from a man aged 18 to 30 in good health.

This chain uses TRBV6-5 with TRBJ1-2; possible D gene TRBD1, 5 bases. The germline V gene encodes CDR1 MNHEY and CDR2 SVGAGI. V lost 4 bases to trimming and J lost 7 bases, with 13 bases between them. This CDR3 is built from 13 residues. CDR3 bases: TGTGCCAGCAGTTCTCGGACCGGGGGTGGCTACACCTTC. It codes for CASSSRTGGGYTF.

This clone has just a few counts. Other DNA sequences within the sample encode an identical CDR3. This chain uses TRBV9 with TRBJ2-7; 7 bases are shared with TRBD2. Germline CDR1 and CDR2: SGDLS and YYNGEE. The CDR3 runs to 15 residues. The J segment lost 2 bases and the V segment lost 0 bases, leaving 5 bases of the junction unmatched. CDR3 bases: TGTGCCAGCAGCGTAGACGGCGGGAGAACCTACGAGCAGTACTTC. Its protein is CASSVDGGRTYEQYF.

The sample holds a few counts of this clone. CDR3: CASSLVAPGPTRGYTF. CDR3 in DNA: TGTGCCAGCAGCTTAGTCGCACCAGGGCCAACGCGTGGCTACACCTTC. This chain connects TRBV7-9 to TRBJ1-2, with D perhaps TRBD1 (5 bases). CDR3 length: 16 residues. In germline, CDR1 is SEHNR, CDR2 FQNEAQ (reference sequence). Trimming pared 1 base from V and 7 bases from J, leaving 19 bases between.

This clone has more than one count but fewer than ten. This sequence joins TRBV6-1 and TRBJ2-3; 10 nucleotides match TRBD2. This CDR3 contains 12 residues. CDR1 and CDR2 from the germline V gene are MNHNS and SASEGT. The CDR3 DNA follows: TGTCTAAGCGGGAGGGGAACAGATACGCAGTATTTT. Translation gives CLSGRGTDTQYF.

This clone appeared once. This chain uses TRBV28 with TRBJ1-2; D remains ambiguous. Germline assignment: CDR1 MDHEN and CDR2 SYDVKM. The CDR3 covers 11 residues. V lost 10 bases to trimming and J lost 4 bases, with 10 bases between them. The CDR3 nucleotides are TGTGCCACCGGGTCGCTCTATGGCTACACCTTC. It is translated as CATGSLYGYTF.

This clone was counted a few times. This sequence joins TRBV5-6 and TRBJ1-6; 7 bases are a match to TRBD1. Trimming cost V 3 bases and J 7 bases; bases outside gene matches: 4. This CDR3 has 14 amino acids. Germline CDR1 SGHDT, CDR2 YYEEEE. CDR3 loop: CASSYRDRNSPLHF. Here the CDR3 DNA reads TGTGCCAGCAGCTACCGGGACAGAAATTCACCCCTCCACTTT. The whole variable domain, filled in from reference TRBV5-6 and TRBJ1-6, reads DAGVTQSPTHLIKTRGQQVTLRCSPKSGHDTVSWYQQALGQGPQFIFQYYEEEERQRGNFPDRFSGHQFPNYSSELNVNALLLGDSALYLCASSYRDRNSPLHFGNGTRLTVT.

In DNA form, the CDR3 reads TGTGCCAGCAGCTTAGTACTGGGAATCTACGAGCAGTACTTC. Residues: CASSLVLGIYEQYF. This chain connects TRBV7-2 to TRBJ2-7; D is uncertain. Per germline, CDR1 SGHTA and CDR2 FQGNSA. V was trimmed by 1 base and J by 3 bases, leaving 10 bases between them. This CDR3 comprises 14 residues.

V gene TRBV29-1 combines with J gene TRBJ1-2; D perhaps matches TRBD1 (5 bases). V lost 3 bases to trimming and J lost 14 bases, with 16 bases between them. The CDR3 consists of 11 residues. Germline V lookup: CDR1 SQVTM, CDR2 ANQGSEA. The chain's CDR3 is CSVESEGSRTF. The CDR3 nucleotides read TGCAGCGTTGAGTCCGAGGGGAGTCGGACCTTC.

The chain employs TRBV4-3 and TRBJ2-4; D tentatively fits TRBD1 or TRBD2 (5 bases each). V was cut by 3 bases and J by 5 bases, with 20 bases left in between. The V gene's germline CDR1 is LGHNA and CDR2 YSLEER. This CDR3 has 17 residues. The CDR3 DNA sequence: TGCGCCAGCAGCCAGGAAGTCCCTTGGGGGAGCGAAAACATTCAGTACTTC. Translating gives CASSQEVPWGSENIQYF.

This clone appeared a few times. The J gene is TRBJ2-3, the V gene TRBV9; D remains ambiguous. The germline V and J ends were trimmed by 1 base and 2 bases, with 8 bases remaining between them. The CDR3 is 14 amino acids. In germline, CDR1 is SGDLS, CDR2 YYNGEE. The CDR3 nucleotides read TGTGCCAGCAGCGTACGGGTGTCCACAGATACGCAGTATTTT. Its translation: CASSVRVSTDTQYF.

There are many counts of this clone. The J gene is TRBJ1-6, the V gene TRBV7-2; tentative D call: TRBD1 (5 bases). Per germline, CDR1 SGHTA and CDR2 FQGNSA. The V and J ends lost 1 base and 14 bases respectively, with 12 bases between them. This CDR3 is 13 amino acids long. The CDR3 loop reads CASSLGGARALHF. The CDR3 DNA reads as TGTGCCAGCAGCTTAGGCGGGGCGAGAGCCCTCCACTTT.

This CDR3 reads CASSVEVRSEAFF. The DNA for the CDR3 is TGTGCCAGCAGCGTAGAAGTTCGGTCTGAAGCTTTCTTT. The gene calls are TRBV9 and TRBJ1-1, with no clear D. Germline CDR1 SGDLS, CDR2 YYNGEE. This CDR3 region has 13 residues. Trimming took off 0 bases at V and 6 bases at J, with 9 bases between the two ends.

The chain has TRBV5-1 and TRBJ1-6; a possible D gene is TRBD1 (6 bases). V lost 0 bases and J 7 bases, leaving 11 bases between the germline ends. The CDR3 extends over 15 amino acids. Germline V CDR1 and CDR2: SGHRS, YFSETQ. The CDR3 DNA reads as TGCGCCAGCAGCTTGGCACAGGGTGAGAATTCACCCCTCCACTTT. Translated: CASSLAQGENSPLHF.

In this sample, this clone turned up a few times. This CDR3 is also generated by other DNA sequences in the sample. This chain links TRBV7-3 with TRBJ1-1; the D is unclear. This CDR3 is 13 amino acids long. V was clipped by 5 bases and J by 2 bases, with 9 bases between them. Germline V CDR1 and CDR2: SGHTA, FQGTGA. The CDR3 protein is CASSLQENTEAFF. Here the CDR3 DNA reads TGTGCCAGCAGCCTGCAGGAAAACACTGAAGCTTTCTTT.

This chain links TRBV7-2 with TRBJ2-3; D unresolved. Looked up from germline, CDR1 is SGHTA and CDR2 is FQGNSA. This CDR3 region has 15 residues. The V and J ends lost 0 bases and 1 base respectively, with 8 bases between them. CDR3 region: CASSLALLGTDTQYF. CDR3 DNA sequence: TGTGCCAGCAGCTTAGCGCTCCTAGGCACAGATACGCAGTATTTT.

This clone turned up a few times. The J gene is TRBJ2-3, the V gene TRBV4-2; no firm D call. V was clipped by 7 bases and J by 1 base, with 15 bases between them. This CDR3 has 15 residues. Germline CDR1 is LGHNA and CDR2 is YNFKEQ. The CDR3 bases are TGTGCCAGCACACCCCGGCTGGCCGGCACAGATACGCAGTATTTT. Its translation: CASTPRLAGTDTQYF.

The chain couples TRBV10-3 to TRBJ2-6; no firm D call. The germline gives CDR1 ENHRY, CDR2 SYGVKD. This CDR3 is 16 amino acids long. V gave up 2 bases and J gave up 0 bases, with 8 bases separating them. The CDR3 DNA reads TGTGCCATCAGTGAGCCCAAGGCCTCTGGGGCCAACGTCCTGACTTTC. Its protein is CAISEPKASGANVLTF.

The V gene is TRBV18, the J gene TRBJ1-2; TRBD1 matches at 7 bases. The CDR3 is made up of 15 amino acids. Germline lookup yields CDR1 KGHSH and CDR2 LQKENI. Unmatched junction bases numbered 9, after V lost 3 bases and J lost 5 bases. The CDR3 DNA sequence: TGTGCCAGCTCACCCTCCCGGGACAGTGAGTATGGCTACACCTTC. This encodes CASSPSRDSEYGYTF.

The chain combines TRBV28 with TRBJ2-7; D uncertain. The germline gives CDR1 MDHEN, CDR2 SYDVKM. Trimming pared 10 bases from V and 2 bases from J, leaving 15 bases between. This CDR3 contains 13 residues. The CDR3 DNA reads TGTGCCAACTTATTACTCCGACCCTACGAGCAGTACTTC. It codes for CANLLLRPYEQYF.

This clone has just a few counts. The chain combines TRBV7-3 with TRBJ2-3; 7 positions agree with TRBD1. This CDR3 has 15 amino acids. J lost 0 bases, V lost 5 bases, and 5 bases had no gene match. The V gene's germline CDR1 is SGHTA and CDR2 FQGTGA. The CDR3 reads CASSPDRRSTDTQYF. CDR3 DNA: TGTGCCAGCAGCCCGGACAGGCGTAGCACAGATACGCAGTATTTT.

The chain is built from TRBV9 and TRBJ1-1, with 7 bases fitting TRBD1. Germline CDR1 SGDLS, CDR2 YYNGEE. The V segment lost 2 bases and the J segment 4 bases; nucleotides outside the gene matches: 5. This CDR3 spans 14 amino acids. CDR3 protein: CASSVTTGVTEAFF. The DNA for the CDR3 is TGTGCCAGCAGCGTTACAACAGGGGTCACTGAAGCTTTCTTT.

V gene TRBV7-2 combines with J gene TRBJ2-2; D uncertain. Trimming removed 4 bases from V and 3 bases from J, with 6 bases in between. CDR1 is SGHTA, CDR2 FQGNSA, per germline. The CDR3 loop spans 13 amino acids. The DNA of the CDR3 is TGTGCCAGCAGCTCCGGTTACACCGGGGAGCTGTTTTTT. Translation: CASSSGYTGELFF.

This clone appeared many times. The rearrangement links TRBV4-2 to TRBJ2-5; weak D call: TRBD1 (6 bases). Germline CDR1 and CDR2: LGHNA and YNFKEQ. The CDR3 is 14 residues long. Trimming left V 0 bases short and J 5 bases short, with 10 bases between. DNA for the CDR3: TGTGCCAGCAGCCAAGATGTGGGGGCGGAGACCCAGTACTTC. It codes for CASSQDVGAETQYF.

The CDR3 reads CASSSQGSGQETQYF. The CDR3 region has the DNA TGTGCCAGCAGCTCACAGGGATCGGGCCAAGAGACCCAGTACTTC. The V gene is TRBV7-2, the J gene TRBJ2-5; D is perhaps TRBD1 (6 bases). The germline gives CDR1 SGHTA, CDR2 FQGNSA. Trimming removed 4 bases from V and 1 base from J, with 13 bases in between. The CDR3 totals 15 residues.

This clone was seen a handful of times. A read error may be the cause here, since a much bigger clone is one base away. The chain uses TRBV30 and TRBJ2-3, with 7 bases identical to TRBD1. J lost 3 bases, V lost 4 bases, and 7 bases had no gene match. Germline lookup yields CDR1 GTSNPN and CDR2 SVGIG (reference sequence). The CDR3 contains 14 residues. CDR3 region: CAWTQGVGTDTQYF. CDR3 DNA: TGTGCCTGGACCCAGGGGGTTGGGACAGATACGCAGTATTTT.

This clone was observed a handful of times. This CDR3 reads CASTLYRSSGNTIYF. The CDR3 coding sequence is TGTGCCAGTACTCTATACAGGAGCTCTGGAAACACCATATATTTT. This chain links TRBV19 with TRBJ1-3, with D perhaps matching TRBD1 (5 bases). The V gene's germline CDR1 is LNHDA and CDR2 SQIVND (reference sequence). V lost 7 bases and J 0 bases, leaving 13 bases between the germline ends. This CDR3 spans 15 amino acids.

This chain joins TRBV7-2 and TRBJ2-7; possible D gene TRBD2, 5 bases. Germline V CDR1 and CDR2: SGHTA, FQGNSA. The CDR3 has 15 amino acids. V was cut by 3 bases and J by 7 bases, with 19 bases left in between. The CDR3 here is CASSFAGVPPREQYF. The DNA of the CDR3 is TGTGCCAGCAGCTTTGCCGGGGTCCCTCCGAGGGAGCAGTACTTC.

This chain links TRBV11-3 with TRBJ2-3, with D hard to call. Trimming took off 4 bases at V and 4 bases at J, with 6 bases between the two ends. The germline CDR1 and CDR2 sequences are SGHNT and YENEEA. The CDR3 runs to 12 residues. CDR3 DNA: TGTGCCAGCAGCTCCCGGGCAGATACGCAGTATTTT. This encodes CASSSRADTQYF.

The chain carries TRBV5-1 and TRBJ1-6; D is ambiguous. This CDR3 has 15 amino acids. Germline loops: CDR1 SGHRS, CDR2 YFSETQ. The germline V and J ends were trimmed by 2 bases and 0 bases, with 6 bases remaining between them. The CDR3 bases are TGCGCCAGCAGCTTAAGGAACTCCTATAATTCACCCCTCCACTTT. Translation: CASSLRNSYNSPLHF.

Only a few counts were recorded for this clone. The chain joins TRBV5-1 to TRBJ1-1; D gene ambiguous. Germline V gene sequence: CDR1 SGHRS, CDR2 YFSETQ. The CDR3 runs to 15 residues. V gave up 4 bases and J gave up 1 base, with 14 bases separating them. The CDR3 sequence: CASSTSAKANTEAFF. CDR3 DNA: TGCGCCAGCAGCACGTCGGCGAAGGCGAACACTGAAGCTTTCTTT.

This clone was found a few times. The CDR3 DNA reads as TGTGCCAGCAGCCCACAGACAGGGCAAGAGACCCAGTACTTC. This gives the protein CASSPQTGQETQYF. The chain joins TRBV7-2 to TRBJ2-5; TRBD1 aligns across 7 bases. With 5 bases clipped from V and 2 bases from J, the junction kept 5 bases outside the gene matches. The CDR3 extends over 14 amino acids. Germline V gene sequence: CDR1 SGHTA, CDR2 FQGNSA.

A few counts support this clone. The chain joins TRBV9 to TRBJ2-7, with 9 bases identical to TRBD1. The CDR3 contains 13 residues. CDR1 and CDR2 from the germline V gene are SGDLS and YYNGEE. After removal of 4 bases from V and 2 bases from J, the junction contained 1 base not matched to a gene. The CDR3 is CASSRDRAYEQYF. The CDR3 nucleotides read TGTGCCAGCAGCCGGGACAGGGCCTACGAGCAGTACTTC. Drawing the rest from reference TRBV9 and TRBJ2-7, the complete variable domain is DSGVTQTPKHLITATGQRVTLRCSPRSGDLSVYWYQQSLDQGLQFLIQYYNGEERAKGNILERFSAQQFPDLHSELNLSSLELGDSALYFCASSRDRAYEQYFGPGTRLTVT.